Listed below are T cell receptor beta chains from one sample, sequenced in a study of cytomegalovirus exposure and HLA in healthy donors. Assay used: immunoSEQ multiplex PCR; TCRdb lists only in-frame clones, some missing. Among fewer than 250,000 clones, around 79% were seen once, and the ten largest hold approximately 0.39%. Input material: PBMCs. These receptor sequences come from a male donor in good health and CMV-seropositive. Both conserved end residues are part of each CDR3. A D gene is named only where the DNA matches it firmly. The size of a clone is reported for some rows only, either as once, few or many, or as a class for expanded clones.

>once|TRBV27|TRBJ2-7|TRBD1
CASSPGQQGLYEQYF
TGTGCCAGCAGCCCAGGACAACAGGGGCTCTACGAGCAGTACTTC
>-|TRBV27|TRBJ2-4|-
CASSFLDSKNIQYF
TGTGCCAGCAGTTTCCTCGACAGTAAAAACATTCAGTACTTC
>-|TRBV27|TRBJ2-3|TRBD1
CASSFISGTGGTDTQYF
TGTGCCAGCAGTTTCATCTCCGGGACAGGGGGAACAGATACGCAGTATTTT
>-|TRBV7-2|TRBJ1-3|-
CASSFPGSSSGNTIYF
TGTGCCAGCAGCTTTCCCGGGAGTAGCTCTGGAAACACCATATATTTT
>-|TRBV7-2|TRBJ2-3|TRBD2
CASSPSGGSTDTQYF
TGTGCCAGCAGCCCCTCCGGGGGGAGCACAGATACGCAGTATTTT
>-|TRBV4-2|TRBJ2-3|TRBD2
CASSQDPTSVGDTQYF
TGTGCCAGCAGCCAAGATCCGACTAGCGTGGGTGATACGCAGTATTTT
>once|TRBV18|TRBJ1-3|TRBD1
CASSPVPGQGSAGNTIYF
TGTGCCAGCTCACCTGTCCCGGGACAGGGGTCAGCTGGAAACACCATATATTTT
>-|TRBV7-2|TRBJ2-7|TRBD2
CASSPGTSYEQYF
TGTGCCAGCAGCCCCGGGACTAGCTATGAGCAGTACTTC
>-|TRBV7-9|TRBJ1-4|TRBD1
CASSFMTGNEKLFF
TGTGCCAGCAGCTTTATGACAGGGAATGAAAAACTGTTTTTT
>-|TRBV28|TRBJ2-7|TRBD1
CASSFFLIGETGGYEQYF
TGTGCCAGCAGTTTTTTTTTAATCGGAGAGACAGGGGGCTACGAGCAGTACTTC
>-|TRBV7-3|TRBJ2-1|TRBD2
CASSLLSIRTSNDNEQFF
TGTGCCAGCAGCTTACTATCGATAAGGACTAGCAACGATAATGAGCAGTTCTTC
>-|TRBV19|TRBJ1-1|TRBD1
CASSAKTGGNTEAFF
TGTGCCAGTAGTGCAAAGACAGGGGGGAACACTGAAGCTTTCTTT